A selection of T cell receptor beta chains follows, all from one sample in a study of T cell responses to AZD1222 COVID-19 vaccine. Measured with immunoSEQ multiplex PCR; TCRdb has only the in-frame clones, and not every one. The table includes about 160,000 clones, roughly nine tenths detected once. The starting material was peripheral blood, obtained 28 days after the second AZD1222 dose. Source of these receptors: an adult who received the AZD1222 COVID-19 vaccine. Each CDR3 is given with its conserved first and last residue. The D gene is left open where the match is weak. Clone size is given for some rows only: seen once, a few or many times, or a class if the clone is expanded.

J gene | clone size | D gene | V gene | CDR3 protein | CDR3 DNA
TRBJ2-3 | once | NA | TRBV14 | CASSPELADTQYF | TGTGCCAGCAGCCCCGAACTAGCAGATACGCAGTATTTT
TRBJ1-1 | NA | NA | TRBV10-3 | CAISESGANTEAFF | TGTGCCATCAGTGAGTCGGGGGCGAACACTGAAGCTTTCTTT
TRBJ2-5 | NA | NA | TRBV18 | CASSPPSHRGETQYF | TGTGCCAGCTCACCACCGTCCCATCGTGGAGAGACCCAGTACTTC
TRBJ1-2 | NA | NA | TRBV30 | CAWSVRGRYGYTF | TGTGCCTGGAGTGTTCGGGGCCGCTATGGCTACACCTTC
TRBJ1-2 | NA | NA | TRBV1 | CTSSQMGTGGYYGYTF | TGCACCAGCAGCCAGATGGGGACAGGGGGCTACTATGGCTACACCTTC
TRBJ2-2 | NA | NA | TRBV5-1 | CASSPLFVGIGAWTGELFF | TGCGCCAGCAGCCCGTTGTTTGTAGGCATCGGTGCTTGGACCGGGGAGCTGTTTTTT
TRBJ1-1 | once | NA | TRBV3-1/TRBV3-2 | CASSYLGREYEAFF | TGTGCCAGCAGCTACTTAGGACGGGAGTATGAAGCTTTCTTT
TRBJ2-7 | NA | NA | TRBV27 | CASSLSPGPIYEQYF | TGTGCCAGCAGTTTATCCCCGGGCCCTATTTACGAGCAGTACTTC
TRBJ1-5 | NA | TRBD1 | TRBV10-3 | CAISEQTGDNQPQHF | TGTGCCATCAGTGAGCAAACAGGGGACAATCAGCCCCAGCATTTT
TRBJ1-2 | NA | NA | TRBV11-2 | CASSSKGGNYGYTF | TGTGCCAGCAGCTCTAAGGGGGGAAACTATGGCTACACCTTC
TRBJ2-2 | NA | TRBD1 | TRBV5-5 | CASDAGQGNTGELFF | TGTGCCAGCGACGCCGGACAGGGGAACACCGGGGAGCTGTTTTTT
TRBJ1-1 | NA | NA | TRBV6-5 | CASTEPVVGTEAFF | TGTGCCAGCACCGAGCCGGTGGTGGGAACTGAAGCTTTCTTT
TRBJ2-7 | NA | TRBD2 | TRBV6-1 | CASSHGLAARYEQYF | TGTGCCAGCAGTCACGGACTAGCGGCTAGGTACGAGCAGTACTTC
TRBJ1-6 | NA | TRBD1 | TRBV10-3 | CAISPDRQSSYNSPLHF | TGTGCCATCAGTCCGGACAGGCAGAGCTCCTATAATTCACCCCTCCACTTT
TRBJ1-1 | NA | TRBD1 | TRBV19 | CASSSGQGSTEAFF | TGTGCCAGTAGCTCAGGACAGGGAAGCACTGAAGCTTTCTTT
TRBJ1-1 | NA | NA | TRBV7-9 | CASSQDLTEAFF | TGTGCCAGCAGCCAGGACCTAACTGAAGCTTTCTTT
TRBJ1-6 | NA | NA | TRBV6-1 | CASSEVNNSPLHF | TGTGCCAGCAGTGAAGTGAATAATTCACCCCTCCACTTT
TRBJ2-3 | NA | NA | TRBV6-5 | CASSYSGTYVTDTQYF | TGTGCCAGCAGTTACTCCGGGACGTACGTCACAGATACGCAGTATTTT
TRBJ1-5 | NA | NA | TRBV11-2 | CASSLEGRSNQPQHF | TGTGCCAGCAGCTTAGAGGGTCGGAGCAATCAGCCCCAGCATTTT
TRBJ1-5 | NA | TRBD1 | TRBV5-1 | CASSFTGGDQPQHF | TGCGCCAGCAGCTTTACAGGGGGCGATCAGCCCCAGCATTTT
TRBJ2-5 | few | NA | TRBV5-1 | CASSLAAQKETQYF | TGCGCCAGCAGCTTGGCAGCTCAGAAAGAGACCCAGTACTTC
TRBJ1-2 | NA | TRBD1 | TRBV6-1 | CASSAYTGTGYYGYTF | TGTGCCAGCAGTGCCTATACCGGGACAGGCTACTATGGCTACACCTTC
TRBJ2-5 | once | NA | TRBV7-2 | CASSLMGGGIETQYF | TGTGCCAGCAGCTTAATGGGAGGCGGGATAGAGACCCAGTACTTC
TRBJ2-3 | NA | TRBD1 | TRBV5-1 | CASSVQGYNADTQYF | TGCGCCAGCAGCGTACAGGGGTACAACGCAGATACGCAGTATTTT
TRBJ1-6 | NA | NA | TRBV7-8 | CASSLNSGANSPLHF | TGTGCCAGCAGCTTGAACTCCGGGGCCAATTCACCCCTCCACTTT
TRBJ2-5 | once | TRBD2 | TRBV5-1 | CASGRWAGGLRETQYF | TGCGCCAGCGGCAGGTGGGCGGGGGGCCTACGGGAGACCCAGTACTTC
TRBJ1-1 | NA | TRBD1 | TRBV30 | CAWDRGTTEAFF | TGTGCCTGGGACAGGGGGACGACTGAAGCTTTCTTT
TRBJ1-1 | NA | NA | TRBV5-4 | CASSIGAGMNTEAFF | TGTGCCAGCAGCATCGGGGCAGGGATGAACACTGAAGCTTTCTTT
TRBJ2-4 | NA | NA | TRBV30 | CALEKDDIAKNIQYF | TGTGCCTTGGAAAAGGATGATATAGCCAAAAACATTCAGTACTTC
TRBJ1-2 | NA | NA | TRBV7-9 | CASSLEWGVDYGYTF | TGTGCCAGCAGCTTAGAGTGGGGAGTGGACTATGGCTACACCTTC
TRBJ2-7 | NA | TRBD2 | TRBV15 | CATSRDAPIGGGLPYEQYF | TGTGCCACCAGCAGAGATGCGCCTATCGGCGGGGGGTTACCCTACGAGCAGTACTTC
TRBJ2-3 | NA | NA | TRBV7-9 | CASSRSTDTQYF | TGTGCCAGCAGCAGAAGCACAGATACGCAGTATTTT
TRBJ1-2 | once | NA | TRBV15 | CATSSLPERWGYTF | TGTGCCACCAGCAGCCTCCCCGAACGATGGGGCTACACCTTC
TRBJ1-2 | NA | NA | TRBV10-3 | CAISGAGYGYTF | TGTGCCATCAGTGGGGCCGGTTATGGCTACACCTTC
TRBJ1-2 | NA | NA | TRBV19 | CASSNTGPTRLRDGYTF | TGTGCCAGTAGTAATACAGGGCCCACGAGGCTAAGAGATGGCTACACCTTC
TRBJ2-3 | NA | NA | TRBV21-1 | CASSKAGTGGTDTQYF | TGTGCCAGCAGCAAAGCGGGGACAGGCGGTACAGATACGCAGTATTTT
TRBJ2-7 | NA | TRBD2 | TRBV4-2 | CASSQETGGREQYF | TGTGCCAGCAGCCAAGAGACGGGGGGACGCGAGCAGTACTTC
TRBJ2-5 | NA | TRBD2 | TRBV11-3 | CASSLGGPAGDIQETQYF | TGTGCCAGCAGCTTAGGTGGGCCAGCGGGGGACATCCAAGAGACCCAGTACTTC
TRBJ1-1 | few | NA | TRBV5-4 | CASSLIPGATDTTEAFF | TGTGCCAGCAGCTTGATCCCGGGGGCTACGGACACTACTGAAGCTTTCTTT
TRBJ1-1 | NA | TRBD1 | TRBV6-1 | CASSEQGELNTEAFF | TGTGCCAGCAGTGAACAGGGGGAGCTGAACACTGAAGCTTTCTTT
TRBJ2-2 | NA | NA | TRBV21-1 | CASNIRDLGELFF | TGTGCCAGCAACATTAGGGACCTTGGGGAGCTGTTTTTT
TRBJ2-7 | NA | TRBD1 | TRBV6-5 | CASSLGQGAAEEQYF | TGTGCCAGCAGTTTAGGGCAGGGGGCTGCGGAGGAGCAGTACTTC
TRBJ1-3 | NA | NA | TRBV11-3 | CASSLSVWGRSGNTIYF | TGTGCCAGCAGCTTATCCGTCTGGGGGCGCTCCGGAAACACCATATATTTT
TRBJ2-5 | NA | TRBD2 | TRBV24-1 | CATSDNGGEETQYF | TGTGCCACCAGTGATAATGGGGGGGAAGAGACCCAGTACTTC
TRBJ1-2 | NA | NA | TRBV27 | CASSLSYGNYGYTF | TGTGCCAGCAGTTTATCGTACGGGAACTATGGCTACACCTTC
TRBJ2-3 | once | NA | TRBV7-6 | CASSWELSEDTQYF | TGTGCCAGCAGCTGGGAACTCTCAGAGGATACGCAGTATTTT
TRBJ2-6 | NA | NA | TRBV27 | CASRLSPGAGANVLTF | TGTGCCAGCAGATTATCCCCAGGGGCTGGGGCCAACGTCCTGACTTTC
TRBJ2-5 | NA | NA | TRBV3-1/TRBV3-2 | CASSHRGAGGTETQYF | TGTGCCAGCAGCCACCGGGGAGCTGGGGGAACAGAGACCCAGTACTTC
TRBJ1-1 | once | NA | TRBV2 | CASSEAQGKAFF | TGTGCCAGCAGTGAAGCGCAGGGGAAAGCTTTCTTT
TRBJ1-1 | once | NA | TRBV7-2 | CASRTLRTEAFF | TGTGCCAGCAGAACCCTCAGGACAGAAGCTTTCTTT
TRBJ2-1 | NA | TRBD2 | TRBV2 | CASYPLAGLGYNEQFF | TGTGCCAGTTATCCTTTAGCGGGGTTGGGCTACAATGAGCAGTTCTTC
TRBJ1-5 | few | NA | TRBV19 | CASSETGRPQHF | TGTGCCAGTAGCGAGACAGGTAGGCCCCAGCATTTT
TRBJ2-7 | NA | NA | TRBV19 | CASSMYRSYEQYF | TGTGCCAGTAGTATGTACCGATCCTACGAGCAGTACTTC
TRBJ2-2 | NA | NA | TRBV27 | CASRRQARVYNTGELFF | TGTGCCAGCAGGCGACAGGCAAGGGTCTATAACACCGGGGAGCTGTTTTTT
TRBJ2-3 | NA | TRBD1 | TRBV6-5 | CASHPGTGRTDTQYF | TGTGCCAGCCACCCCGGGACAGGGAGAACAGATACGCAGTATTTT
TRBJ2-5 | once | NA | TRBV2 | CASSGHRTQYF | TGTGCCAGCAGTGGGCATCGGACCCAGTACTTC
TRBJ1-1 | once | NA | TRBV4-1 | CASSQGRNTEAFF | TGCGCCAGCAGCCAAGGACGGAACACTGAAGCTTTCTTT
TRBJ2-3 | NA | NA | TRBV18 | CASSPPGPIGDTQYF | TGTGCCAGCTCACCCCCTGGGCCGATCGGAGATACGCAGTATTTT
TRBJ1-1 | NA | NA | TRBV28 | CASTSRRAGTEAFF | TGTGCCAGCACTTCCAGGAGGGCGGGAACTGAAGCTTTCTTT
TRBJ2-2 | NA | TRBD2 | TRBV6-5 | CATSRTSGLTGELFF | TGTGCCACTTCCCGGACTAGCGGCCTCACCGGGGAGCTGTTTTTT